Listed below are T cell receptor beta chains from one sample, sequenced in a study of blood T cell repertoires in COVID-19. The method was immunoSEQ multiplex PCR; TCRdb's version includes in-frame clones alone and lacks a portion of them. The table includes approximately 160,000 clones, 87% detected once. The sequencing input was PBMCs or T cells enriched from blood (not recorded which). The receptor set was obtained from a woman aged 45-65 years who had recovered from COVID-19. Each CDR3 is given with its conserved first and last residue. The order of the fields is V gene, J gene, D gene, clone size, CDR3 DNA, CDR3 protein. A D gene is named only where the DNA matches it firmly. The size field is filled for only some rows; it gives once, few, many or a size class.

TRBV11-3	TRBJ2-1	TRBD2	.	TGTGCCAGCAGCTTAGATTTCGGGACTAGCGGGAGCAATGAGCAGTTCTTC	CASSLDFGTSGSNEQFF
TRBV10-3	TRBJ2-7	TRBD2	once	TGTGCCATCAGTGAGTCAAGTGCTAGCGGGAACTACGAGCAGTACTTC	CAISESSASGNYEQYF
TRBV10-3	TRBJ2-2	.	.	TGTGCCATCAGTGAAGGAGCGGACACCGGGGAGCTGTTTTTT	CAISEGADTGELFF
TRBV3-1/TRBV3-2	TRBJ2-2	.	.	TGTGCCAGCAGCCAGGGGACTCCCTCGAACACCGGGGAGCTGTTTTTT	CASSQGTPSNTGELFF
TRBV24-1	TRBJ2-1	TRBD2	.	TGTGCCACCAGTGACCCTAGCGGGAGAAGGGACAATGAGCAGTTCTTC	CATSDPSGRRDNEQFF
TRBV2	TRBJ1-1	TRBD1	.	TGTGCCAGCAGTCTACTCGGGGGGACAGGGGGGAACACTGAAGCTTTCTTT	CASSLLGGTGGNTEAFF
TRBV2	TRBJ1-2	TRBD1	once	TGTGCCAGCAGCGTACAGGGGGCAACCTATGGCTACACCTTC	CASSVQGATYGYTF
TRBV9	TRBJ2-1	.	.	TGTGCCAGCAGCGTTGAGAGGGGGACCCTAATCCCGAATGAGCAGTTCTTC	CASSVERGTLIPNEQFF
TRBV19	TRBJ2-1	TRBD1	.	TGTGCCAGTAGTATCTACAGGGGCTCCTACAATGAGCAGTTCTTC	CASSIYRGSYNEQFF
TRBV21-1	TRBJ2-7	.	.	TGTGCCAGCAGCAAAGGTCTACGGGTTGGTCACGAGCAGTACTTC	CASSKGLRVGHEQYF
TRBV11-3	TRBJ2-5	.	.	TGTGCCAGCAGCCCTCTGGGGGAGGACCAAGAGACCCAGTACTTC	CASSPLGEDQETQYF
TRBV7-9	TRBJ2-1	.	.	TGTGCCAGCAGCCTTTCCTGGGAGGACGGTGAGCAGTTCTTC	CASSLSWEDGEQFF
TRBV28	TRBJ1-2	.	.	TGTGCCAGCAGACAGGACGGGGGCTACACCTTC	CASRQDGGYTF
TRBV6-1	TRBJ2-7	.	.	TGTGCCAGCAGTGAGGTCGGTTACTACGAGCAGTACTTC	CASSEVGYYEQYF
TRBV4-2	TRBJ1-4	TRBD1	.	TGTGCCAGCAGCCCCGGACAGGGAAGAGGAGAAAAACTGTTTTTT	CASSPGQGRGEKLFF
TRBV19	TRBJ1-2	.	.	TGTGCCAGTAGTATCGGTACAGGCATAGACTATGGCTACACCTTC	CASSIGTGIDYGYTF
TRBV27	TRBJ2-1	TRBD2	.	TGTGCCAGCAGTCAGCCGGGACTAGCGTGGAAAAGGGCCTACAATGAGCAGTTCTTC	CASSQPGLAWKRAYNEQFF
TRBV28	TRBJ1-2	.	.	TGTGCCAGCATTCAACCGGGACATCTAGGTACTAACTATGGCTACACCTTC	CASIQPGHLGTNYGYTF
TRBV19	TRBJ1-1	TRBD1	.	TGTGCCAGTAGTCCGACAGACAGGGCCTCGAGATCCGCTTTCTTT	CASSPTDRASRSAFF
TRBV27	TRBJ1-2	TRBD1	.	TGTGCCAGCAGGTCACAGGGGTATGGCTACACCTTC	CASRSQGYGYTF
TRBV18	TRBJ2-5	TRBD2	.	TGTGCCAGCTCAAACCAGGGAGGGATGGAGACCCAGTACTTC	CASSNQGGMETQYF
TRBV30	TRBJ1-2	TRBD1	.	TGTGCCTGGTTGACCCCGGGACAGGGTCCTGGCTACACCTTC	CAWLTPGQGPGYTF
TRBV5-5	TRBJ2-3	.	.	TGTGCCAGCAGCCTCCGTGTAGGGGCAGATACGCAGTATTTT	CASSLRVGADTQYF
TRBV19	TRBJ2-7	TRBD1	.	TGTGCCAGTAGTATCCCCGGGACAGGGACACACGAGCAGTACTTC	CASSIPGTGTHEQYF
TRBV28	TRBJ1-2	TRBD1	.	TGTGCCAGCAGTCCCGGACAGGGGACGGGAGGCTACACCTTC	CASSPGQGTGGYTF
TRBV15	TRBJ2-4	TRBD2	.	TGTGCCACGACGTGGAGGGGGGATAGCGGGACTAAAAACATTCAGTACTTC	CATTWRGDSGTKNIQYF
TRBV10-2	TRBJ2-5	TRBD2	once	TGCGCCAGCAGGGTAAGCGGGAGTGGAACACAAGAGACCCAGTACTTC	CASRVSGSGTQETQYF
TRBV25-1	TRBJ2-7	.	.	TGTGCCAGCAGTGGGACTTACAGCTACGAGCAGTACTTC	CASSGTYSYEQYF
TRBV7-3	TRBJ2-5	TRBD2	.	TGTGCCAGCAGCCCGGGGACTAGCGGTCAAGAGACCCAGTACTTC	CASSPGTSGQETQYF
TRBV7-3	TRBJ2-1	TRBD2	once	TGTGCCAGCAGCTTACCCCCCCTAGCGGGAGGGCCCAATGAGCAGTTCTTC	CASSLPPLAGGPNEQFF
TRBV11-2	TRBJ2-3	.	.	TGTGCCAGCAGCTCGCCGGGTGGGGCCCGCACAGATACGCAGTATTTT	CASSSPGGARTDTQYF
TRBV19	TRBJ2-7	TRBD1	.	TGTGCCAGTAGTATAGAAGGGACAGGTCACTACGAGCAGTACTTC	CASSIEGTGHYEQYF
TRBV7-8	TRBJ2-3	TRBD2	.	TGTGCCAGCAGCTTATTAGTCGGGAGGACGGAGGATACGCAGTATTTT	CASSLLVGRTEDTQYF
TRBV7-8	TRBJ1-1	TRBD1	.	TGTGCCAGCAGCTTAGAGGGACAGGGGCTGAACACTGAAGCTTTCTTT	CASSLEGQGLNTEAFF
TRBV10-3	TRBJ1-1	.	.	TGTGCCATCAGTGATCTCGCGGGAACTGAAGCTTTCTTT	CAISDLAGTEAFF
TRBV21-1	TRBJ1-2	.	few	.	CASSKVGQGAQDNYGYTF
TRBV7-2	TRBJ1-2	.	.	TGTGCCAGCAGCTTGGGGGCCCATGACGCCTATGGCTACACCTTC	CASSLGAHDAYGYTF
TRBV4-3	TRBJ1-1	TRBD1	.	TGCGCCAGCAGCCCGGGGGACAGCGGGAACACTGAAGCTTTCTTT	CASSPGDSGNTEAFF
TRBV27	TRBJ1-1	TRBD1	once	TGTGCCAGCAGTCCTACCGACAGGGGGATGGCGAACACTGAAGCTTTCTTT	CASSPTDRGMANTEAFF
TRBV30	TRBJ2-7	.	.	TGTGCCTGGAGTGTACCAGCGAGGATTACCTACGAGCAGTACTTC	CAWSVPARITYEQYF
TRBV7-2	TRBJ2-5	.	once	TGTGCCAGCAGCTTAGGTGGTTTGGGGACAAACCGAGAGACCCAGTACTTC	CASSLGGLGTNRETQYF
TRBV15	TRBJ1-2	.	.	TGTGCCACCAGCAGAGAAATAAAACAGGGTGTAGTGGATGGCTACACCTTC	CATSREIKQGVVDGYTF
TRBV6-5	TRBJ2-5	TRBD1	.	TGTGCCAGCCAGGTTGGGGGCAGGGGGTACGAGACCCAGTACTTC	CASQVGGRGYETQYF
TRBV3-1/TRBV3-2	TRBJ2-1	TRBD2	once	TGTGCCTGTAGGGCTAGCGGGAGTTACGTTGAGCAGTTCTTC	CACRASGSYVEQFF
TRBV12-3/TRBV12-4	TRBJ2-3	.	.	TGTGCCAGCAGTGGGGGAGGGGGTACGCAGTATTTT	CASSGGGGTQYF
TRBV11-2	TRBJ2-1	TRBD2	.	TGTGCCAGCAGCTGGGGGGGACTAGCGGGAGCCTCCAATGAGCAGTTCTTC	CASSWGGLAGASNEQFF
TRBV5-6	TRBJ1-1	.	.	TGTGCCAGCACCTACCCAACAGGCCTAAACACTGAAGCTTTCTTT	CASTYPTGLNTEAFF
TRBV27	TRBJ1-5	TRBD1	.	TGTGCCAGCAGGTTAGGGGGCAGGACCCGCAATCAGCCCCAGCATTTT	CASRLGGRTRNQPQHF
TRBV3-1/TRBV3-2	TRBJ2-7	TRBD1	.	TGTGCCAGCAGCCGACAGGGCGACTACGAGCAGTACTTC	CASSRQGDYEQYF
TRBV7-8	TRBJ2-7	.	.	TGTGCCAGCAGACGCGGGACCCTAGCGCGCTACGAGCAGTACTTC	CASRRGTLARYEQYF
TRBV11-2	TRBJ1-4	.	.	TGTGCCAGCAGCTTAGTTCGTCATGAAAAACTGTTTTTT	CASSLVRHEKLFF
TRBV19	TRBJ2-7	.	.	TGTGCCAGTAGTATTAAAGCAAGACAGCGCTCCTACGAGCAGTACTTC	CASSIKARQRSYEQYF
TRBV5-4	TRBJ2-1	TRBD1	.	TGTGCCAGCAGCTCTAAGGGACAGGGGAATGAGCAGTTCTTC	CASSSKGQGNEQFF